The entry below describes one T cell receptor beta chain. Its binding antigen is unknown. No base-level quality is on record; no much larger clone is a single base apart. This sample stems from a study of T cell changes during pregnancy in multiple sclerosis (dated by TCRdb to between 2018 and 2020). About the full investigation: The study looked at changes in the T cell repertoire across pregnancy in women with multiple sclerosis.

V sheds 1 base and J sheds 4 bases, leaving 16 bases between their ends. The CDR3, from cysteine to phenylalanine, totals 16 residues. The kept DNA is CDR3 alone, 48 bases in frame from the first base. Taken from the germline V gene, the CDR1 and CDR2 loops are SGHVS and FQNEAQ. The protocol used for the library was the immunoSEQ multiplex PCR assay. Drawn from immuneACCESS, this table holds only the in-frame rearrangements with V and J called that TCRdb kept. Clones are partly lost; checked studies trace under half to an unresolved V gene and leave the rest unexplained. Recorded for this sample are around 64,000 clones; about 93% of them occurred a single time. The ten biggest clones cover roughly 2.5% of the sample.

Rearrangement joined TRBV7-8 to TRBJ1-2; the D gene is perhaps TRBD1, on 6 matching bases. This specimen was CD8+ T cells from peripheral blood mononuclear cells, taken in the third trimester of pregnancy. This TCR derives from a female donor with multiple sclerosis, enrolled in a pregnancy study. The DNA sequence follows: TGTGCCAGCAGCTTAGGGACAGTCGTCTTGAGCTATGGCTACACCTTC. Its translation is CASSLGTVVLSYGYTF.